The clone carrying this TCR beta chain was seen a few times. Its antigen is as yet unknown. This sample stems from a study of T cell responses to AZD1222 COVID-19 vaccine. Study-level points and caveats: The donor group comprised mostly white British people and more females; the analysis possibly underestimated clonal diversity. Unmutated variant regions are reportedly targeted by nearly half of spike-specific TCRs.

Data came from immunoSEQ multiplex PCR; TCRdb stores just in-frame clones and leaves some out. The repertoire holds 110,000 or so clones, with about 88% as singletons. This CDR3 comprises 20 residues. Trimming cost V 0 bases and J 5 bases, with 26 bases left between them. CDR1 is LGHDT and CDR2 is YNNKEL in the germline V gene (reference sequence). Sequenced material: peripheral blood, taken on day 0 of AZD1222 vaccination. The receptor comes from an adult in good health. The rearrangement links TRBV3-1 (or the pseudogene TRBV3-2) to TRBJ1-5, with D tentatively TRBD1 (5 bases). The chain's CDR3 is CASSQEPEMRWIGTHQPQHF. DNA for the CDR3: TGTGCCAGCAGCCAAGAACCCGAGATGAGGTGGATAGGGACCCATCAGCCCCAGCATTTT.